Listed here are 29 T cell receptor beta chains from one sample, sequenced in a study of vaccination effects on CD4 cells after COVID-19. Sequencing was performed with immunoSEQ multiplex PCR; in TCRdb, only in-frame clones are kept and a portion is missing. The table records about 50,000 clones, about 74% of them present only once. Once cultured for approximately 10 days, the cells underwent separation to obtain CD4+ T cells. A positive SARS-CoV-2 PCR test fell between March and December 2020. Two-dose BNT162b2 or mRNA-1273 vaccination was given to participants. For these TCRs, the target antigens are not known. The sample consisted of CD4+ T cells from PBMCs cultured without peptide, taken after COVID-19 vaccination. Every receptor here comes from a human donor who had a prior SARS-CoV-2 infection.

The rearrangement uses TRBV15 and TRBJ2-1; 7 positions agree with TRBD2. J lost 4 bases, V lost 1 base, and 16 bases had no gene match. This CDR3 comprises 19 residues. Germline CDR1 is LNHNV and CDR2 is YYDKDF (reference sequence). DNA for the CDR3: TGTGCCACCAGCAGAGTTAGGGGTTTGCTAGCGGAATGGTACAATGAGCAGTTCTTC. It is translated as CATSRVRGLLAEWYNEQFF.

This chain uses TRBV3-1 (or the pseudogene TRBV3-2) with TRBJ2-4; D may be TRBD1 (5 bases). Germline V gene sequence: CDR1 LGHDT, CDR2 YNNKEL (reference sequence). V lost 4 bases and J lost 4, with 11 bases in between. The CDR3 is 14 residues long. In DNA form, the CDR3 reads TGTGCCAGCAGCCCGCTCGACAGAAAAAACATTCAGTACTTC. Translation: CASSPLDRKNIQYF.

The chain uses TRBV3-1 (or the pseudogene TRBV3-2) and TRBJ2-5; 8 bases agree with TRBD1. CDR1 LGHDT and CDR2 YNNKEL come from the germline V gene (reference sequence). The trim removed 1 base at V and 4 bases at J, leaving 2 bases unmatched. CDR3 length: 14 residues. The CDR3 DNA follows: TGTGCCAGCAGCCAAGGGACAGGGCCAGAGACCCAGTACTTC. It codes for CASSQGTGPETQYF.

The chain combines TRBV3-1 (or the pseudogene TRBV3-2) with TRBJ2-7; TRBD2 agrees at 10 bases. Germline V lookup: CDR1 LGHDT, CDR2 YNNKEL (reference sequence). The CDR3 is 15 residues long. The V segment lost 8 bases and the J segment 4 bases; nucleotides outside the gene matches: 11. CDR3: CASRGDSGRSYEQYF. The DNA for the CDR3 is TGTGCCAGCCGGGGGGATAGCGGGAGGTCTTACGAGCAGTACTTC.

The chain uses TRBV7-9 and TRBJ2-3, with 11 bases matching TRBD2. The V and J ends lost 2 bases and 5 bases, in that order; junction bases with no gene match: 9. CDR3 size: 17 residues. Germline V gene sequence: CDR1 SEHNR, CDR2 FQNEAQ (reference sequence). CDR3 sequence reads: CASSLPLAGGPRDTQYF. In DNA, the CDR3 is TGTGCCAGCAGCTTACCCTTAGCGGGGGGGCCCAGAGATACGCAGTATTTT.

The rearrangement joins TRBV18 to TRBJ1-1, with TRBD1 identical over 7 bases. Per germline, CDR1 KGHSH and CDR2 LQKENI. This CDR3 has 14 residues. V lost 5 bases, J lost 1 base, and 4 bases stayed unmatched. CDR3 nucleotides: TGTGCCAGCTCAGCCACAGGGGAGAACACTGAAGCTTTCTTT. Translating gives CASSATGENTEAFF. Combining the CDR3 with reference TRBV18 and TRBJ1-1 gives the whole variable domain NAGVMQNPRHLVRRRGQEARLRCSPMKGHSHVYWYRQLPEEGLKFMVYLQKENIIDESGMPKERFSAEFPKEGPSILRIQQVVRGDSAAYFCASSATGENTEAFFGQGTRLTVV.

The rearrangement links TRBV7-3 to TRBJ2-6; D remains unclear. Germline CDR1 reads SGHTA; CDR2 reads FQGTGA. V lost 5 bases, J lost 0 bases, and 8 bases lay in between. The CDR3 runs to 15 residues. The CDR3 spells CASSHIHSGANVLTF. In DNA, the CDR3 is TGTGCCAGCAGCCATATACACTCTGGGGCCAACGTCCTGACTTTC.

V is TRBV7-8 and J is TRBJ2-1; D is unresolved. The length of the CDR3 is 13 residues. With 1 base removed from V and 6 bases from J, the gap between germline ends came to 7 bases. The germline V gene has CDR1 SGHVS and CDR2 FQNEAQ. The CDR3 DNA sequence: TGTGCCAGCAGCTTAGTTGGCCTCAATGAGCAGTTCTTC. This encodes CASSLVGLNEQFF.

J is TRBJ2-3 and V is TRBV10-3; 15 nucleotides align to TRBD2. J was trimmed by 8 bases and V by 3 bases; bases with no gene match: 12. CDR1 ENHRY and CDR2 SYGVKD come from the germline V gene. This CDR3 spans 18 amino acids. CDR3 protein: CAISDSRGLAGGFGTQYF. The CDR3 region has the DNA TGTGCCATCAGTGACTCCCGGGGACTAGCGGGGGGCTTTGGTACGCAGTATTTT.

The genes are TRBV18 and TRBJ1-3; 9 nucleotides agree with TRBD1. The CDR3 has 17 amino acids. The V gene's germline CDR1 is KGHSH and CDR2 LQKENI. Unmatched junction bases numbered 10, after V lost 3 bases and J lost 4 bases. CDR3 loop: CASSPLTTGGTGNTIYF. CDR3 nucleotide sequence: TGTGCCAGCTCACCTCTCACGACAGGGGGGACAGGAAACACCATATATTTT.

This chain connects TRBV12-3 or TRBV12-4 to TRBJ2-1; no clear D. Trimming took off 6 bases at V and 6 bases at J, with 9 bases between the two ends. This CDR3 is built from 12 residues. DNA for the CDR3: TGTGCCAGCAGCATCCTTATCAATGAGCAGTTCTTC. Residues: CASSILINEQFF.

The sample holds a few counts of this clone. DNA of the CDR3: TGCGCCAGCAGCTCAGACAGAAGTAGCTCCTACGAGCAGTACTTC. Translation gives CASSSDRSSSYEQYF. The chain couples TRBV5-1 to TRBJ2-7; tentatively, D is TRBD1 (5 bases). Trimming pared 3 bases from V and 0 bases from J, leaving 13 bases between. CDR3 length equals 15 residues. CDR1 is SGHRS and CDR2 is YFSETQ in the germline V gene. The whole variable domain, filled in from reference TRBV5-1 and TRBJ2-7, reads KAGVTQTPRYLIKTRGQQVTLSCSPISGHRSVSWYQQTPGQGLQFLFEYFSETQRNKGNFPGRFSGRQFSNSRSEMNVSTLELGDSALYLCASSSDRSSSYEQYFGPGTRLTVT.

This clone has only a few counts. The chain combines TRBV4-3 with TRBJ1-2, with 9 positions matching TRBD1. This CDR3 spans 12 amino acids. V gave up 4 bases and J gave up 8 bases; unmatched junction bases: 2. Germline V gene lookup returns CDR1 LGHNA and CDR2 YSLEER. As DNA, the CDR3 is TGCGCCAGCAGCCGGGACAGGGCCGGCTACACCTTC. It is translated as CASSRDRAGYTF.

The rearrangement links TRBV4-1 to TRBJ2-2; no clear D gene. The germline V and J ends were trimmed by 3 bases and 5 bases, with 7 bases remaining between them. The germline V gene has CDR1 MGHRA and CDR2 YSYEKL. The CDR3 is 13 residues long. This CDR3 reads CASSQDRTGELFF. The DNA of the CDR3 is TGCGCCAGCAGCCAGGACCGTACCGGGGAGCTGTTTTTT.

This clone was recorded a few times. The chain employs TRBV7-8 and TRBJ2-1; D not resolved. V was clipped by 6 bases and J by 7 bases, with 13 bases between them. From germline, CDR1 is SGHVS and CDR2 FQNEAQ. The CDR3 sequence is 13 residues long. CDR3 sequence reads: CASRKKVGNEQFF. The CDR3 nucleotides are TGTGCCAGCAGAAAGAAGGTAGGAAATGAGCAGTTCTTC.

This clone was observed once. The chain carries TRBV3-1 (or the pseudogene TRBV3-2) and TRBJ2-5; no clear D. V was pared by 0 bases and J by 5 bases, with 13 bases between. Germline V gene sequence: CDR1 LGHDT, CDR2 YNNKEL (reference sequence). This CDR3 contains 15 residues. This chain's CDR3 is CASSQEPAAFETQYF. Here the CDR3 DNA reads TGTGCCAGCAGCCAAGAGCCGGCCGCATTTGAGACCCAGTACTTC.

The sample holds one count of this clone. The CDR3 coding sequence is TGTGCCAGCAGTACAGGGGGCGATAACGAGCAGTACTTC. Protein sequence: CASSTGGDNEQYF. The J gene is TRBJ2-7, the V gene TRBV6-5, with 9 bases identical to TRBD1. The germline CDR1 and CDR2 sequences are MNHEY and SVGAGI. The CDR3 consists of 13 residues. The trim removed 5 bases at V and 5 bases at J, leaving 4 bases unmatched.

The rearrangement joins TRBV19 to TRBJ1-4, with D maybe TRBD1 (6 bases). Looked up from germline, CDR1 is LNHDA and CDR2 is SQIVND (reference sequence). The germline V and J ends were trimmed by 6 bases and 7 bases, with 12 bases remaining between them. The CDR3 loop spans 13 amino acids. The CDR3 DNA reads TGTGCCAGTAGCAATGGACAGTTTGAAAAACTGTTTTTT. Translation gives CASSNGQFEKLFF.

The rearrangement links TRBV2 to TRBJ1-4, with 8 bases identical to TRBD1. The V gene end was trimmed by 6 bases and the J gene end by 8 bases; junction bases not matched to a gene: 14. The CDR3 runs to 16 residues. Germline CDR1 and CDR2: SNHLY and FYNNEI. The CDR3 DNA reads TGTGCCAGCAGCTTATTTAGACAGGGGTTGGGAGAAAAACTGTTTTTT. It translates to CASSLFRQGLGEKLFF.

The chain uses TRBV7-9 and TRBJ2-5, with no clear D. The CDR3 covers 13 residues. V was cut by 1 base and J by 2 bases, with 5 bases left in between. CDR1 is SEHNR and CDR2 is FQNEAQ in the germline V gene (reference sequence). This chain's CDR3 is CASSLVEQETQYF. The CDR3 nucleotides read TGTGCCAGCAGCTTAGTCGAACAAGAGACCCAGTACTTC.

This chain connects TRBV9 to TRBJ2-2; tentative D call: TRBD2 (6 bases). The V and J ends lost 6 bases and 2 bases respectively, with 8 bases between them. The germline CDR1 and CDR2 sequences are SGDLS and YYNGEE. This CDR3 spans 13 amino acids. CDR3 DNA: TGTGCCAGCAACGGGGGTAACACCGGGGAGCTGTTTTTT. Translation gives CASNGGNTGELFF.

This chain uses TRBV5-4 with TRBJ2-5; D assignment may be TRBD1 or TRBD2 (5 bases each). Germline V CDR1 and CDR2: SGHNT, YYREEE (reference sequence). The CDR3 loop spans 20 amino acids. V lost 3 bases and J lost 5, with 32 bases in between. The CDR3 sequence is CASSSDPGTDTRVTGETQYF. The CDR3 nucleotides read TGTGCCAGCAGCTCCGATCCCGGGACGGATACTAGGGTGACGGGCGAGACCCAGTACTTC.

The chain links TRBV29-1 to TRBJ2-5; possibly TRBD2 for D (5 bases). CDR1 is SQVTM and CDR2 is ANQGSEA in the germline V gene. The CDR3 has 12 amino acids. Trimming left V 8 bases short and J 5 bases short, with 15 bases between. The CDR3 protein is CSTLRGMETQYF. The CDR3 nucleotides are TGCAGCACCCTCCGGGGTATGGAGACCCAGTACTTC.

This clone appeared a single time. The chain employs TRBV4-2 and TRBJ1-3; no firm D call. The germline gives CDR1 LGHNA, CDR2 YNFKEQ. Trimming cost V 4 bases and J 2 bases, with 15 bases left between them. This CDR3 is 16 amino acids long. The chain's CDR3 is CASSLRPSRAGNTIYF. In DNA form, the CDR3 reads TGTGCCAGCAGCCTACGACCCTCGCGAGCTGGAAACACCATATATTTT.

V and J are TRBV19 and TRBJ2-3; D not certain. The germline V and J ends were trimmed by 5 bases and 1 base, with 10 bases remaining between them. The CDR3 has 14 residues. Germline V gene data show CDR1 as LNHDA and CDR2 as SQIVND (reference sequence). The chain's CDR3 is CASSLGRGTDTQYF. The CDR3, as DNA: TGTGCCAGTAGTTTGGGAAGGGGCACAGATACGCAGTATTTT.

The rearrangement joins TRBV24-1 to TRBJ2-2; the match to TRBD2 covers 12 bases. CDR1 is KGHDR, CDR2 SFDVKD, per germline. The V gene end was trimmed by 4 bases and the J gene end by 4 bases; junction bases not matched to a gene: 3. The length of the CDR3 is 16 residues. The CDR3 spells CATSEGGLAGTGELFF. CDR3 nucleotides: TGTGCCACCAGTGAAGGGGGACTAGCGGGCACCGGGGAGCTGTTTTTT.

The chain combines TRBV4-1 with TRBJ2-5, with D perhaps matching TRBD1 (9 bases). Germline values: CDR1 MGHRA, CDR2 YSYEKL. The V end was cut by 0 bases, the J end by 4 bases, with 21 bases between. The CDR3 extends over 18 amino acids. CDR3 sequence: CASSQDYGTGSGRETQYF. In DNA form, the CDR3 reads TGCGCCAGCAGCCAAGATTACGGGACAGGGAGCGGGAGAGAGACCCAGTACTTC.

V is TRBV9 and J is TRBJ2-1; the match to TRBD2 covers 9 bases. The CDR3 consists of 16 residues. Trimming removed 0 bases from V and 5 bases from J; junction bases left unmatched: 6. Germline CDR1 is SGDLS and CDR2 is YYNGEE. In nucleotides, the CDR3 is TGTGCCAGCAGCGTAGAAGGTAGCGGGGGCCACAATGAGCAGTTCTTC. It encodes CASSVEGSGGHNEQFF.

This chain uses TRBV18 with TRBJ2-1; TRBD2 aligns across 7 bases. CDR1 is KGHSH, CDR2 LQKENI, per germline. This CDR3 has 15 amino acids. V lost 0 bases to trimming and J lost 12 bases; unmatched junction nucleotides: 11. The CDR3 loop reads CASSPPTQRGGRQFF. The DNA for the CDR3 is TGTGCCAGCTCACCACCAACTCAGCGCGGGGGTAGGCAGTTCTTC.